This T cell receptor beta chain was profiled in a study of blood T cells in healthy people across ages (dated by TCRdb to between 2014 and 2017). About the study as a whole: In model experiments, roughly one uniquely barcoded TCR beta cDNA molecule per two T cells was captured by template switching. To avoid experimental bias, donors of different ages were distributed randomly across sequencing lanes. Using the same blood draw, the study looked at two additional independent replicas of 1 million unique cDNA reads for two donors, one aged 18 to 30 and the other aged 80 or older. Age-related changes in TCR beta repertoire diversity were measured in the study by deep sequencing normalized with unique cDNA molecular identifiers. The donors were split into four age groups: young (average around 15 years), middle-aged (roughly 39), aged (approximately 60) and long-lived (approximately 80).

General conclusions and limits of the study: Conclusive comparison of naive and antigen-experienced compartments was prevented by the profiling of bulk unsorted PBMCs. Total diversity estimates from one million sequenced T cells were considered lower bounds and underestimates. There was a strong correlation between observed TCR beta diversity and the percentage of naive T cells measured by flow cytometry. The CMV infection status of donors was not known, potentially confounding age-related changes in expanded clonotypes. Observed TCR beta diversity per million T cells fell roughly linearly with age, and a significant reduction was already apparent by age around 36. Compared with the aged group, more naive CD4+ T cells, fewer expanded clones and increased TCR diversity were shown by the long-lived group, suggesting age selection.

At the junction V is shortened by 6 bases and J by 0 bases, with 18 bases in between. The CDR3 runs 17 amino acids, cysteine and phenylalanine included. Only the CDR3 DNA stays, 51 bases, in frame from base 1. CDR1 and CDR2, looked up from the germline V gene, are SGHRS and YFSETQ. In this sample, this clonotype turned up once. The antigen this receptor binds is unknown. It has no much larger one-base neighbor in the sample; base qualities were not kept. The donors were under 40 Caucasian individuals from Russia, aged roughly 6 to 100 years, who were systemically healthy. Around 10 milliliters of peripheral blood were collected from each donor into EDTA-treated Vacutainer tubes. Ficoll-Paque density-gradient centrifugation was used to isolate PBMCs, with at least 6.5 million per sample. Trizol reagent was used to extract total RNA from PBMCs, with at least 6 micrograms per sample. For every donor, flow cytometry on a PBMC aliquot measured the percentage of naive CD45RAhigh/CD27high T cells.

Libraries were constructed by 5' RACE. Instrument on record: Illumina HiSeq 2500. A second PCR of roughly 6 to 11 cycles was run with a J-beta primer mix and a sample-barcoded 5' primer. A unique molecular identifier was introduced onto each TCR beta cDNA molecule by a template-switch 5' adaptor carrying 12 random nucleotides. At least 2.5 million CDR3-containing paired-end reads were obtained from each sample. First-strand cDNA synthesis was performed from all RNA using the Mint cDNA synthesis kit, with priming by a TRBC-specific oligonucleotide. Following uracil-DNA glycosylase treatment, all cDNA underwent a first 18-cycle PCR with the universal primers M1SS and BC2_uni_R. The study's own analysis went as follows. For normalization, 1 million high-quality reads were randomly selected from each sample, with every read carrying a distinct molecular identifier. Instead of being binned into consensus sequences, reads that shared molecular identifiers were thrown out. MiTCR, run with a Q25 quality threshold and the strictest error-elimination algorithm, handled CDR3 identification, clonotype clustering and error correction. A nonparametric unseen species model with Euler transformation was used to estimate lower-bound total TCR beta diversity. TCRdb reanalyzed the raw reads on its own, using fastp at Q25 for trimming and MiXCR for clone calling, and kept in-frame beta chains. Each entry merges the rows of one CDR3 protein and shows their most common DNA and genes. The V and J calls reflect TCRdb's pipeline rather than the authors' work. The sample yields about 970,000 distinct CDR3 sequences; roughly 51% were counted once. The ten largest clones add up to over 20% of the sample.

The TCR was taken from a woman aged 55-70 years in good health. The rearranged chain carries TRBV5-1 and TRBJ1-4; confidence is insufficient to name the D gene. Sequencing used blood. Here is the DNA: TGCGCCAGCACCCCGCGTGGTGTGACTTCAACTAATGAAAAACTGTTTTTT. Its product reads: CASTPRGVTSTNEKLFF.